Listed here are 11 T cell receptor beta chains from one sample, sequenced in a study of T cell responses to AZD1222 COVID-19 vaccine. Clones were read by immunoSEQ multiplex PCR, and TCRdb kept only the in-frame ones, dropping some. The sample lists 110,000 or so clones; around 90% were seen once. Sequencing was performed on peripheral blood, taken on day 0 of AZD1222 vaccination. The origin of the receptors is an adult in good health.

This rearrangement joins TRBV19 to TRBJ1-1; D ambiguous. Germline assignment: CDR1 LNHDA and CDR2 SQIVND (reference sequence). The CDR3 contains 14 residues. The germline V and J ends were trimmed by 7 bases and 4 bases, with 16 bases remaining between them. As DNA, the CDR3 is TGTGCCAGTACCAAGGTGTGGCAGATCACTGAAGCTTTCTTT. This gives the protein CASTKVWQITEAFF.

This chain links TRBV5-1 with TRBJ2-7, with a weak D call TRBD2 (5 bases). Per germline, CDR1 SGHRS and CDR2 YFSETQ. V lost 5 bases and J lost 1, with 13 bases in between. The CDR3 has 14 amino acids. CDR3 sequence (DNA): TGCGCCAGCAGGGAGGAGGCAGTTTCCTACGAGCAGTACTTC. Amino acid sequence: CASREEAVSYEQYF.

The CDR3 coding sequence is TGCGCCAGCAGCGACCCCGGACAGGGTAACACTGAAGCTTTCTTT. Amino acids: CASSDPGQGNTEAFF. The chain carries TRBV5-1 and TRBJ1-1; TRBD1 matches 8 bases. V shed 4 bases, J shed 2 bases, and the junction held 7 bases outside the gene matches. CDR3 length equals 15 residues. CDR1 and CDR2 (germline): SGHRS, YFSETQ.

The chain uses TRBV3-1 (or the pseudogene TRBV3-2) and TRBJ1-1; maybe TRBD1 (6 bases). Trimming pared 4 bases from V and 11 bases from J, leaving 20 bases between. From germline, CDR1 is LGHDT and CDR2 YNNKEL (reference sequence). CDR3 length: 14 amino acids. Written as DNA, the CDR3 is TGTGCCAGCAGCCGTCCAGGGGCGATCCGGGGGGCTTTCTTT. Protein product: CASSRPGAIRGAFF.

This chain links TRBV3-1 (or the pseudogene TRBV3-2) with TRBJ1-6, with D possibly matching TRBD1 (6 bases). The length of the CDR3 is 14 residues. CDR1 LGHDT and CDR2 YNNKEL come from the germline V gene (reference sequence). Trimming removed 2 bases at V and 9 bases at J, with 11 bases between. The CDR3: CASSQNRDSSPLHF. The CDR3 DNA reads as TGTGCCAGCAGCCAAAACAGGGACTCTTCACCCCTCCACTTT.

The chain uses TRBV3-1 (or the pseudogene TRBV3-2) and TRBJ1-6, with 7 bases matching TRBD1. Per germline, CDR1 LGHDT and CDR2 YNNKEL (reference sequence). The length of the CDR3 is 11 residues. V lost 1 base and J lost 16; bases outside the gene matches: 1. The chain's CDR3 is CASSQGQGLHF. The CDR3 DNA is TGTGCCAGCAGCCAAGGACAGGGACTCCACTTT.

The J gene is TRBJ1-2, the V gene TRBV21-1; TRBD1 is the table's D call, not checked against the DNA. TRBV21-1 is a pseudogene segment. This CDR3 comprises 15 residues. CDR3 DNA: TGTGCCAGCAGCAAGAAGACAGGGGGAAACTATGGCTACACCTTC. Translating gives CASSKKTGGNYGYTF.

The rearrangement joins TRBV6-5 to TRBJ2-7, with 8 positions matching TRBD1. Trimming cost V 5 bases and J 0 bases; bases outside gene matches: 6. CDR1 is MNHEY and CDR2 is SVGAGI in the germline V gene. The CDR3 runs 15 residues. The CDR3 coding sequence is TGTGCCAGCAGTACCACCGGGACAGGCTCCTACGAGCAGTACTTC. Translation gives CASSTTGTGSYEQYF.

The genes are TRBV7-9 and TRBJ2-7, with a tentative D call TRBD2 (6 bases). This CDR3 spans 14 amino acids. V shed 5 bases and J shed 2 bases, with 13 bases lying between them. In germline, CDR1 is SEHNR, CDR2 FQNEAQ (reference sequence). This chain's CDR3 is CASSASGVPYEQYF. The CDR3 nucleotides read TGTGCCAGCAGCGCCTCGGGGGTCCCCTACGAGCAGTACTTC. The variable domain in full, completed from reference TRBV7-9 and TRBJ2-7, reads DTGVSQNPRHKITKRGQNVTFRCDPISEHNRLYWYRQTLGQGPEFLTYFQNEAQLEKSRLLSDRFSAERPKGSFSTLEIQRTEQGDSAMYLCASSASGVPYEQYFGPGTRLTVT.

The chain is built from TRBV3-1 (or the pseudogene TRBV3-2) and TRBJ2-5; the D gene is possibly TRBD2 (5 bases). CDR1 LGHDT and CDR2 YNNKEL come from the germline V gene (reference sequence). This CDR3 is 15 amino acids long. Deletions cut 0 bases from V and 5 bases from J, with 13 bases between. The CDR3 region is CASSQDSRGRETQYF. The CDR3 bases are TGTGCCAGCAGCCAAGACTCACGGGGTCGGGAGACCCAGTACTTC.

The V gene is TRBV19, the J gene TRBJ1-2; D is undetermined. Germline V CDR1 and CDR2: LNHDA, SQIVND (reference sequence). V lost 1 base and J lost 7, with 10 bases in between. The CDR3 has 13 amino acids. The CDR3 here is CASSIASRVGYTF. For the CDR3, the DNA is TGTGCCAGTAGTATAGCCTCGAGGGTTGGCTACACCTTC. Full variable domain (remainder filled in from reference TRBV19 and TRBJ1-2): DGGITQSPKYLFRKEGQNVTLSCEQNLNHDAMYWYRQDPGQGLRLIYYSQIVNDFQKGDIAEGYSVSREKKESFPLTVTSAQKNPTAFYLCASSIASRVGYTFGSGTRLTVV.